These T cell receptor beta chains were read from a single sample in a study of blood T cell repertoires in COVID-19. Data came from immunoSEQ multiplex PCR; TCRdb stores just in-frame clones and leaves some out. The table includes around 280,000 clones, 75% to 90% detected once. Sequenced input: peripheral blood. All receptors derive from a woman aged 25 to 39 who had recovered from COVID-19. The CDR3 runs from the conserved cysteine through the conserved F or W. Each record gives: D gene, clone size, V gene, J gene, CDR3 protein, CDR3 DNA. The D gene is left open where the match is weak. Size values are once, few and many counts, or a class for expanded clones, and some rows have none.

D gene: .
clone size: .
V gene: TRBV4-1
J gene: TRBJ2-1
CDR3 protein: CASSPIWRGTSYNEQFF
CDR3 DNA: TGCGCCAGCAGTCCGATTTGGAGGGGAACTTCCTACAATGAGCAGTTCTTC

D gene: TRBD2
clone size: .
V gene: TRBV5-1
J gene: TRBJ2-2
CDR3 protein: CASSSTSAGGELFF
CDR3 DNA: TGCGCCAGCAGCTCGACTAGCGCGGGCGGGGAGCTGTTTTTT

D gene: TRBD1
clone size: .
V gene: TRBV10-3
J gene: TRBJ1-1
CDR3 protein: CATSPGQGSTEAFF
CDR3 DNA: TGTGCCACCTCCCCGGGACAGGGATCCACTGAAGCTTTCTTT

D gene: .
clone size: .
V gene: TRBV18
J gene: TRBJ2-7
CDR3 protein: CASSPMPLAGSYEQYF
CDR3 DNA: TGTGCCAGCTCACCAATGCCCCTGGCCGGGTCCTACGAGCAGTACTTC

D gene: TRBD1
clone size: once
V gene: TRBV28
J gene: TRBJ2-7
CDR3 protein: CASGAGGFYEQYF
CDR3 DNA: TGTGCCAGCGGGGCAGGGGGTTTCTACGAGCAGTACTTC

D gene: .
clone size: .
V gene: TRBV6-5
J gene: TRBJ2-5
CDR3 protein: CASRTLRGGSETQYF
CDR3 DNA: TGTGCCAGCAGAACTCTAAGGGGGGGATCCGAGACCCAGTACTTC

D gene: .
clone size: .
V gene: TRBV3-1/TRBV3-2
J gene: TRBJ1-5
CDR3 protein: CASSQDNNQPQHF
CDR3 DNA: TGTGCCAGCAGCCAAGATAACAATCAGCCCCAGCATTTT

D gene: .
clone size: .
V gene: TRBV5-5
J gene: TRBJ1-2
CDR3 protein: CASSFFPRLNPGKWSGYTF
CDR3 DNA: TGTGCCAGCAGCTTTTTTCCAAGACTAAATCCCGGCAAGTGGTCTGGCTACACCTTC

D gene: .
clone size: .
V gene: TRBV7-2
J gene: TRBJ2-1
CDR3 protein: CASSLAGGPYNEQFF
CDR3 DNA: TGTGCCAGCAGCTTAGCGGGAGGCCCCTACAATGAGCAGTTCTTC

D gene: .
clone size: .
V gene: TRBV11-2
J gene: TRBJ1-2
CDR3 protein: CASSLAGYYGYTF
CDR3 DNA: TGTGCCAGCAGCTTAGCAGGCTACTATGGCTACACCTTC

D gene: TRBD1
clone size: .
V gene: TRBV4-1
J gene: TRBJ1-1
CDR3 protein: CASSSRDRATEAFF
CDR3 DNA: TGCGCCAGCAGCAGCCGGGACAGGGCCACTGAAGCTTTCTTT

D gene: .
clone size: .
V gene: TRBV5-1
J gene: TRBJ2-1
CDR3 protein: CASSFEPPGTTPTGNEQFF
CDR3 DNA: TGCGCCAGCAGCTTTGAACCCCCAGGGACAACACCTACGGGCAATGAGCAGTTCTTC

D gene: TRBD2
clone size: .
V gene: TRBV7-2
J gene: TRBJ2-7
CDR3 protein: CASSLASGNLYEQYF
CDR3 DNA: TGTGCCAGCAGCTTGGCTAGCGGGAACTTATACGAGCAGTACTTC

D gene: TRBD1
clone size: .
V gene: TRBV6-5
J gene: TRBJ2-7
CDR3 protein: CASNPGQLSYEQYF
CDR3 DNA: TGTGCCAGCAACCCGGGACAGCTATCCTACGAGCAGTACTTC

D gene: .
clone size: .
V gene: TRBV21-1
J gene: TRBJ1-5
CDR3 protein: CASSTRRGPREKQPQHF
CDR3 DNA: TGTGCCAGCAGCACCCGCAGGGGACCCCGGGAAAAACAGCCCCAGCATTTT

D gene: TRBD1
clone size: .
V gene: TRBV6-5
J gene: TRBJ2-1
CDR3 protein: CASTRQGIHNEQFF
CDR3 DNA: TGTGCCAGCACCCGACAGGGGATCCACAATGAGCAGTTCTTC

D gene: .
clone size: .
V gene: TRBV7-9
J gene: TRBJ1-4
CDR3 protein: CASSISLGRNEKLFF
CDR3 DNA: TGTGCCAGCAGTATCTCCCTGGGCCGGAATGAAAAACTGTTTTTT

D gene: TRBD1
clone size: .
V gene: TRBV7-2
J gene: TRBJ1-6
CDR3 protein: CASQLRGQVSYNSPLHF
CDR3 DNA: TGTGCCAGCCAATTAAGGGGGCAGGTCTCCTATAATTCACCCCTCCACTTT

D gene: .
clone size: .
V gene: TRBV21-1
J gene: TRBJ2-7
CDR3 protein: CASSKESPGQGGGEQYF
CDR3 DNA: TGTGCCAGCAGCAAAGAAAGCCCCGGGCAGGGAGGAGGCGAGCAGTACTTC

D gene: TRBD1
clone size: .
V gene: TRBV7-2
J gene: TRBJ1-1
CDR3 protein: CASSLYTGGNTEAFF
CDR3 DNA: TGTGCCAGCAGCTTATATACAGGGGGGAACACTGAAGCTTTCTTT

D gene: TRBD2
clone size: .
V gene: TRBV10-3
J gene: TRBJ2-3
CDR3 protein: CAIGSGGLGDTQYF
CDR3 DNA: TGTGCCATCGGTAGCGGGGGTCTTGGGGATACGCAGTATTTT

D gene: .
clone size: .
V gene: TRBV30
J gene: TRBJ2-7
CDR3 protein: CAWRGQSGSYEQYF
CDR3 DNA: TGTGCCTGGAGAGGACAGTCCGGCTCCTACGAGCAGTACTTC

D gene: .
clone size: .
V gene: TRBV25-1
J gene: TRBJ2-7
CDR3 protein: CASSVTGGGSEQYF
CDR3 DNA: TGTGCCAGCAGTGTGACCGGGGGAGGTAGCGAACAGTACTTC

D gene: TRBD1
clone size: .
V gene: TRBV27
J gene: TRBJ1-5
CDR3 protein: CASSPRDRGSQPQHF
CDR3 DNA: TGTGCCAGCAGCCCCCGGGACAGGGGGTCTCAGCCCCAGCATTTT

D gene: TRBD1
clone size: .
V gene: TRBV25-1
J gene: TRBJ1-1
CDR3 protein: CASSSLWGTGGEAFF
CDR3 DNA: TGTGCCAGCAGTTCCCTATGGGGGACAGGCGGTGAAGCTTTCTTT

D gene: TRBD2
clone size: .
V gene: TRBV4-2
J gene: TRBJ2-7
CDR3 protein: CASSQEAGTSGSYEQYF
CDR3 DNA: TGTGCCAGCAGCCAAGAGGCGGGGACTAGCGGTTCCTACGAGCAGTACTTC

D gene: .
clone size: once
V gene: TRBV4-1
J gene: TRBJ1-1
CDR3 protein: CASSPVFEYTEAFF
CDR3 DNA: TGCGCCAGCAGCCCTGTTTTTGAGTACACTGAAGCTTTCTTT

D gene: TRBD1
clone size: .
V gene: TRBV5-5
J gene: TRBJ1-2
CDR3 protein: CAIQGEDYGYTF
CDR3 DNA: TGTGCCATCCAGGGGGAGGACTATGGCTACACCTTC

D gene: TRBD1
clone size: .
V gene: TRBV19
J gene: TRBJ1-5
CDR3 protein: CASSIGYVSGGPMTQHF
CDR3 DNA: TGTGCCAGTAGTATCGGGTATGTTTCAGGGGGCCCTATGACCCAGCATTTT

D gene: .
clone size: .
V gene: TRBV29-1
J gene: TRBJ1-2
CDR3 protein: CSVEDIQGGGYTF
CDR3 DNA: TGCAGCGTTGAAGATATCCAGGGAGGTGGCTACACCTTC

D gene: .
clone size: .
V gene: TRBV4-1
J gene: TRBJ1-6
CDR3 protein: CASSQQGHTNSPLHF
CDR3 DNA: TGCGCCAGCAGCCAACAGGGACACACTAATTCACCCCTCCACTTT

D gene: TRBD1
clone size: .
V gene: TRBV2
J gene: TRBJ1-1
CDR3 protein: CASSGDRGGTEAFF
CDR3 DNA: TGTGCCAGCAGTGGAGACAGGGGAGGCACTGAAGCTTTCTTT

D gene: TRBD1
clone size: few
V gene: TRBV2
J gene: TRBJ2-2
CDR3 protein: CASRGRGSDTGELFF
CDR3 DNA: TGTGCCAGCAGGGGCAGGGGGTCGGACACCGGGGAGCTGTTTTTT

D gene: .
clone size: .
V gene: TRBV7-8
J gene: TRBJ1-4
CDR3 protein: CASSLGIQYNEKLFF
CDR3 DNA: TGTGCCAGCAGCTTAGGTATACAGTATAATGAAAAACTGTTTTTT

D gene: .
clone size: .
V gene: TRBV9
J gene: TRBJ2-7
CDR3 protein: CASSVGSGSSYEQYF
CDR3 DNA: TGTGCCAGCAGCGTAGGATCGGGGAGCTCCTACGAGCAGTACTTC

D gene: .
clone size: .
V gene: TRBV6-5
J gene: TRBJ2-1
CDR3 protein: CGTSSYNEQFF
CDR3 DNA: TGTGGCACATCCTCCTACAATGAGCAGTTCTTC

D gene: .
clone size: .
V gene: TRBV5-5
J gene: TRBJ1-2
CDR3 protein: CASSFGVTNYGYTF
CDR3 DNA: TGTGCCAGCAGCTTCGGGGTGACTAACTATGGCTACACCTTC

D gene: TRBD2
clone size: .
V gene: TRBV28
J gene: TRBJ2-7
CDR3 protein: CASSEGLTGVYEQYF
CDR3 DNA: TGTGCCAGCAGTGAGGGACTAACGGGAGTGTACGAGCAGTACTTC

D gene: .
clone size: .
V gene: TRBV5-5
J gene: TRBJ1-1
CDR3 protein: CASSFGGAAFF
CDR3 DNA: TGTGCCAGCAGCTTCGGGGGAGCAGCTTTCTTT

D gene: .
clone size: .
V gene: TRBV15
J gene: TRBJ2-5
CDR3 protein: CATSVSGETQYF
CDR3 DNA: TGTGCCACCAGTGTAAGCGGCGAGACCCAGTACTTC

D gene: TRBD1
clone size: once
V gene: TRBV19
J gene: TRBJ2-3
CDR3 protein: CASSIGLGGADTQYF
CDR3 DNA: TGTGCCAGTAGTATTGGCCTAGGGGGCGCAGATACGCAGTATTTT